This T cell receptor (beta chain) was found in a study of cytomegalovirus exposure and HLA in healthy donors. Method: immunoSEQ multiplex PCR; TCRdb's copy keeps in-frame clones and lacks some. The data contain fewer than 150,000 clones, about 90% of them seen just once; the ten biggest clones take up approximately 1.3%. Germline-derived CDR1 and CDR2 are SGHDN and FVKESK. Losses at the gene ends were 1 base for V and 5 bases for J; bases not matched to a gene: 4. CDR3 length: 15 amino acids. Source material: PBMCs. The V call is TRBV14, the J call TRBJ2-5, with 10 bases identical to TRBD1. The receptor was derived from a man younger than 40 in good health and CMV-seronegative. CDR3 DNA sequence: TGTGCCAGCAGCCAAGGGGACAGGGGCCTTGAGACCCAGTACTTC. As protein: CASSQGDRGLETQYF.